This TCR beta chain appears in the sequencing data of a study of response to subunit inactivated influenza vaccine. TCRdb processed the RT-PCR reads anew with MiXCR; each CDR3 protein has one entry. Here the sample spans about 530,000 distinct CDR3 sequences, approximately 10% being singletons. The J segment lost 1 base and the V segment lost 3 bases, leaving 10 bases of the junction unmatched. The CDR3 has 17 residues. CDR1 is SQVTM and CDR2 is ANQGSEA in the germline V gene. This clonotype was observed at least ten times. The receptor was isolated from a man aged 45-65 years who received an inactivated influenza vaccine. The sample consisted of PBMCs from blood, taken on the day of vaccination. The V call is TRBV29-1, the J call TRBJ2-1; 9 nucleotides agree with TRBD2. The CDR3 DNA reads TGCAGCGTTGAGACCCCACCGCGGGGGGGGTCCTACAATGAGCAGTTCTTC. Translated: CSVETPPRGGSYNEQFF.